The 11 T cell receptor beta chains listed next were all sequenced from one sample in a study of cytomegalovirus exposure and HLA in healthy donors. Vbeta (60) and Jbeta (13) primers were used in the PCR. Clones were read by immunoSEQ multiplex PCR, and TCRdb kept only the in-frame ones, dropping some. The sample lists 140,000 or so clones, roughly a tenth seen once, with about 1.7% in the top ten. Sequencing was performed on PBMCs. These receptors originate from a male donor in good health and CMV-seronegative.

Written as DNA, the CDR3 is TGTGCCAGCAGTTTGTGGACAGACTTGAACACTGAAGCTTTCTTT. Translation gives CASSLWTDLNTEAFF. The V gene is TRBV28, the J gene TRBJ1-1; maybe TRBD1 (6 bases). Per germline, CDR1 MDHEN and CDR2 SYDVKM. This CDR3 spans 15 amino acids. Trimming took off 3 bases at V and 0 bases at J, with 11 bases between the two ends.

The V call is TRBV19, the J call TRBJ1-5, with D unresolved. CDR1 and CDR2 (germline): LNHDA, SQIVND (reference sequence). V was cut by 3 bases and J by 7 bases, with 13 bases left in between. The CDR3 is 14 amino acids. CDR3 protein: CASSIIAGNQPQHF. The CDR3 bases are TGTGCCAGTAGTATTATAGCGGGGAACCAGCCCCAGCATTTT.

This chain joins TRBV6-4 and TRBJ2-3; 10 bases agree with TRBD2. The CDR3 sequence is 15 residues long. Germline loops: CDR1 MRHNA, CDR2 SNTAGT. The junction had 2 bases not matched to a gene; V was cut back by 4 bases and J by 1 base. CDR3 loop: CASSALAGGTDTQYF. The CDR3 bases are TGTGCCAGCAGTGCGCTAGCGGGGGGCACAGATACGCAGTATTTT.

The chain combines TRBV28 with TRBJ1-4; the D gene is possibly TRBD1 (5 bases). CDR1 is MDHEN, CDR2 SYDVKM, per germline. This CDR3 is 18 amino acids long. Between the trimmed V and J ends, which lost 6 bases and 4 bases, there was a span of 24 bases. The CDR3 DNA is TGTGCCAGCAGCCTCACCTCCTTCCGGGACTCAAGTAATGAAAAACTGTTTTTT. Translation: CASSLTSFRDSSNEKLFF.

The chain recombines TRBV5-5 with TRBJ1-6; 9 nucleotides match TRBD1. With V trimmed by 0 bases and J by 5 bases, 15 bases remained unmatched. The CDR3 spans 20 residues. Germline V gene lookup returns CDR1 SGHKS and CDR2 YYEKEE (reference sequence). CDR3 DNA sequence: TGTGCCAGCAGCTTGGATTTGGACAGGGGAGTGGGTCGGGATAATTCACCCCTCCACTTT. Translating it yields CASSLDLDRGVGRDNSPLHF. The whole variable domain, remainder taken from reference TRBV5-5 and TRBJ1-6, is DAGVTQSPTHLIKTRGQQVTLRCSPISGHKSVSWYQQVLGQGPQFIFQYYEKEERGRGNFPDRFSARQFPNYSSELNVNALLLGDSALYLCASSLDLDRGVGRDNSPLHFGNGTRLTVT.

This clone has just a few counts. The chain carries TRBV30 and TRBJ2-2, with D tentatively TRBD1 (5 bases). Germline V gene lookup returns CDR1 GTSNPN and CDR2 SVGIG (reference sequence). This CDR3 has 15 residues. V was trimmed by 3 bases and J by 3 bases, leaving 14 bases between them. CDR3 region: CAWSPRGAYTGELFF. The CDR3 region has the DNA TGTGCCTGGAGCCCGCGTGGGGCATACACCGGGGAGCTGTTTTTT.

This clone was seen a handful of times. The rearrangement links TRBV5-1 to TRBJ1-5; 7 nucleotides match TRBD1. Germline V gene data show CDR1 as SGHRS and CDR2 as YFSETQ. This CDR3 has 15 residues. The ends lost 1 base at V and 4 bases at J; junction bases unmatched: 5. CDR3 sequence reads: CASSLLGDSNQPQHF. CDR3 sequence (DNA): TGCGCCAGCAGCTTGCTTGGGGACAGTAATCAGCCCCAGCATTTT.

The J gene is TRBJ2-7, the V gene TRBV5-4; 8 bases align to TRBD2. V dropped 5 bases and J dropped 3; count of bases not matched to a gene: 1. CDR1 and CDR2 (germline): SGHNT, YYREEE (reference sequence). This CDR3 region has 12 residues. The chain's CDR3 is CASSTSGYEQYF. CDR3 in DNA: TGTGCCAGCAGTACTAGCGGCTACGAGCAGTACTTC.

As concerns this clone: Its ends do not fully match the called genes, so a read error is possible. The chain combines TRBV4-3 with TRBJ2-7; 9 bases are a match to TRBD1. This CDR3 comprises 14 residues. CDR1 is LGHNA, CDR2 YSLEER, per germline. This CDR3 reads CASSRSTGGYEQNF. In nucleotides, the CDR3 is TGCGCCAGCAGCCGAAGCACAGGGGGCTACGAGCAGAACTTC.

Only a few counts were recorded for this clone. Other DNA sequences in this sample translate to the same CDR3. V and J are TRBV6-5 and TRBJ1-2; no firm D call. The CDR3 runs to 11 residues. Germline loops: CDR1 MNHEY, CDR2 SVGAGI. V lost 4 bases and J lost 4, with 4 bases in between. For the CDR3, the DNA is TGTGCCAGCAGTTCAGGCTATGGCTACACCTTC. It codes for CASSSGYGYTF.

The CDR3 bases are TGTGCTAGTGGTTTTGGCGGGAACACTGAAGCTTTCTTT. The encoded protein is CASGFGGNTEAFF. The chain has TRBV12-5 and TRBJ1-1; D ambiguous. The CDR3 has 13 amino acids. The ends were cut back, 3 bases at V and 1 base at J, with 6 bases in the middle. Germline-derived CDR1 and CDR2 are LGHNT and FRNRAP.